This T cell receptor beta chain is from a study of blood T cell repertoires in COVID-19. Study-wide context: Acute and convalescent COVID-19 samples came from the United States, Italy and Spain. PBMCs, B-cell-depleted T cells, or T cells provided the cDNA or gDNA that made up the material.

Per the original methods: Researchers report that nucleated cell counts were estimated from reference gene primer amplification. The repertoire was sequenced with immunoSEQ multiplex PCR; TCRdb's copy has only in-frame clones and lacks some. V and J calls and clone size come straight from that table; D and trimming were deduced from the DNA. The sample contains roughly 700,000 clones, over 80% of which appear only once. Looked up from germline, CDR1 is GTSNPN and CDR2 is SVGIG (reference sequence). V lost 3 bases to trimming and J lost 6 bases; unmatched junction nucleotides: 7. The CDR3 is made up of 13 amino acids.

The sequence was collected from a woman under 30 with acute or convalescent COVID-19. This rearrangement joins TRBV30 to TRBJ1-2; 7 positions agree with TRBD1. Sequenced material: peripheral blood. The CDR3 loop is CAWSAGGGNGYTF. Here the CDR3 DNA reads TGTGCCTGGAGCGCAGGGGGAGGAAATGGCTACACCTTC.